Each of the 25 T cell receptor beta chains below was sequenced from the same sample in a study of regulatory T cells in long-lasting Graves disease. CDR3 regions were amplified by Arm-PCR using iRepertoire HTBI primers to build TCR beta libraries. TCRdb used MiXCR to reprocess the multiplex PCR reads, holding one entry per CDR3 protein. The sample holds about 400,000 distinct CDR3 sequences; roughly a sixth are singletons and the top ten take 22%. The time point: newly diagnosed GD, antithyroid drugs for less than 3 months. Extracted PBMC RNA gave rise to the TCR library. Sequenced material: peripheral blood mononuclear cells (PBMCs), taken at new diagnosis, from a patient treated with antithyroid drugs. Receptors originate from a female donor with Graves disease.

In its sample, this clonotype was seen many times. The rearrangement links TRBV15 to TRBJ2-5; 8 bases map to TRBD1. J gave up 5 bases and V 0 bases, and 8 bases lay outside the gene matches. The germline CDR1 and CDR2 sequences are LNHNV and YYDKDF (reference sequence). The length of the CDR3 is 16 residues. The CDR3 nucleotides read TGTGCCACCAGCAGAGATTTGGGGACAGGAGGGGAGACCCAGTACTTC. This translates into CATSRDLGTGGETQYF.

This clonotype has at least ten counts. This chain connects TRBV7-9 to TRBJ2-7; D unclear. This CDR3 is built from 14 residues. The V and J ends lost 5 bases and 2 bases respectively, with 13 bases between them. Germline CDR1 is SEHNR and CDR2 is FQNEAQ (reference sequence). CDR3 sequence (DNA): TGTGCCAGCAGCCAGCCAAGGCTGCCCTACGAGCAGTACTTC. Translating gives CASSQPRLPYEQYF. The variable domain in full, with the rest retrieved from reference TRBV7-9 and TRBJ2-7, is DTGVSQNPRHKITKRGQNVTFRCDPISEHNRLYWYRQTLGQGPEFLTYFQNEAQLEKSRLLSDRFSAERPKGSFSTLEIQRTEQGDSAMYLCASSQPRLPYEQYFGPGTRLTVT.

Many counts were recorded for this clonotype. This chain links TRBV4-3 with TRBJ2-5; 9 bases map to TRBD2. The CDR3 consists of 15 residues. The germline gives CDR1 LGHNA, CDR2 YSLEER. With 3 bases clipped from V and 1 base from J, the junction kept 3 bases outside the gene matches. The CDR3 here is CASSHQLAGQETQYF. CDR3 bases: TGCGCCAGCAGCCACCAACTAGCGGGCCAAGAGACCCAGTACTTC.

This clonotype was counted a few times. The chain joins TRBV4-1 to TRBJ1-1, with TRBD1 matching 9 bases. Germline assignment: CDR1 MGHRA and CDR2 YSYEKL. The CDR3 runs to 15 residues. Trimming took 4 bases from V and 5 from J; bases not matched to a gene: 8. The CDR3 here is CASSPSGTGWTEAFF. The CDR3 region has the DNA TGCGCCAGCAGCCCATCCGGGACAGGGTGGACTGAAGCTTTCTTT.

This clonotype was counted at least ten times. The chain combines TRBV7-2 with TRBJ1-1; D may be TRBD1 (6 bases). The germline V gene encodes CDR1 SGHTA and CDR2 FQGNSA. This CDR3 contains 16 residues. Trimming pared 2 bases from V and 8 bases from J, leaving 21 bases between. The CDR3 nucleotides are TGTGCCAGCAGCTTAAGGGGACACCAAACCGGTAGGGAAGCTTTCTTT. It codes for CASSLRGHQTGREAFF. Full variable domain (rest looked up from reference TRBV7-2 and TRBJ1-1): GAGVSQSPSNKVTEKGKDVELRCDPISGHTALYWYRQSLGQGLEFLIYFQGNSAPDKSGLPSDRFSAERTGGSVSTLTIQRTQQEDSAVYLCASSLRGHQTGREAFFGQGTRLTVV.

Ten or more counts support this clonotype. The chain is built from TRBV7-6 and TRBJ2-3, with TRBD2 matching over 7 bases. With V trimmed by 1 base and J by 3 bases, 22 bases remained unmatched. This CDR3 is built from 21 residues. The germline CDR1 and CDR2 sequences are SGHVS and FNYEAQ. CDR3 region: CASSLDSLAEELGRRTDTQYF. The CDR3 DNA reads as TGTGCCAGCAGCTTAGATTCGCTAGCGGAGGAATTAGGGCGAAGGACAGATACGCAGTATTTT.

This clonotype was observed at least ten times. V usage is TRBV7-9 and J usage is TRBJ1-1, with D maybe TRBD1 (6 bases). V was shortened by 1 base and J by 0 bases, with 12 bases between the two germline ends. CDR3 length: 16 amino acids. Germline assignment: CDR1 SEHNR and CDR2 FQNEAQ (reference sequence). CDR3 protein: CASSLGTVAVNTEAFF. CDR3 coding DNA: TGTGCCAGCAGCTTAGGGACAGTAGCCGTGAACACTGAAGCTTTCTTT.

The V gene is TRBV27, the J gene TRBJ1-2, with D uncertain. The germline V gene encodes CDR1 MNHEY and CDR2 SMNVEV (reference sequence). V lost 5 bases and J lost 4, with 20 bases in between. This CDR3 is 16 amino acids long. The CDR3 DNA follows: TGTGCCAGCAGTACTCCCTTGGGCGAGCATACCTATGGCTACACCTTC. Encoded protein: CASSTPLGEHTYGYTF.

This chain links TRBV9 with TRBJ2-2; possibly TRBD2 for D (5 bases). V lost 4 bases and J 7 bases, leaving 17 bases between the germline ends. The CDR3 runs to 15 residues. Germline CDR1 and CDR2: SGDLS and YYNGEE. CDR3 sequence reads: CASSSRGMGSGELFF. CDR3 in DNA: TGTGCCAGCAGCTCCCGAGGGATGGGGAGCGGGGAGCTGTTTTTT. The full variable domain, in which reference TRBV9 and TRBJ2-2 provide the parts outside the CDR3, is DSGVTQTPKHLITATGQRVTLRCSPRSGDLSVYWYQQSLDQGLQFLIQYYNGEERAKGNILERFSAQQFPDLHSELNLSSLELGDSALYFCASSSRGMGSGELFFGEGSRLTVL.

This clonotype was picked up many times. The rearrangement uses TRBV29-1 and TRBJ1-1; D is unclear. There are 11 residues in the CDR3. The germline V and J ends were trimmed by 4 bases and 1 base, with 4 bases remaining between them. Per germline, CDR1 SQVTM and CDR2 ANQGSEA. In nucleotides, the CDR3 is TGCAGCGTTGCCGCGAACACTGAAGCTTTCTTT. It is translated as CSVAANTEAFF.

The genes are TRBV27 and TRBJ1-2, with no clear D. This CDR3 is built from 14 residues. The ends were cut back, 2 bases at V and 4 bases at J, with 11 bases in the middle. The germline V gene encodes CDR1 MNHEY and CDR2 SMNVEV (reference sequence). The CDR3 is CASSLVGFGYGYTF. As DNA, the CDR3 is TGTGCCAGCAGTTTAGTGGGTTTCGGCTATGGCTACACCTTC.

This clonotype was seen ten or more times. As DNA, the CDR3 is TGCGCCAGCAGCAAAAGTACCGGGACAGCGGTCTATGGCTACACCTTC. This translates into CASSKSTGTAVYGYTF. The chain has TRBV5-1 and TRBJ1-2, with TRBD1 identical over 7 bases. The CDR3 covers 16 residues. Trimming took 4 bases from V and 4 from J; bases not matched to a gene: 13. CDR1 is SGHRS and CDR2 is YFSETQ in the germline V gene.

There are many counts of this clonotype. The rearrangement uses TRBV11-3 and TRBJ2-1; weak D call: TRBD1 (5 bases). The V and J ends lost 5 bases and 9 bases respectively, with 14 bases between them. The V gene's germline CDR1 is SGHNT and CDR2 YENEEA. This CDR3 is built from 13 residues. CDR3 sequence (DNA): TGTGCCAGCAGCGACCAACAGGAGTCTGAGCAGTTCTTC. It translates to CASSDQQESEQFF.

The sample holds a few counts of this clonotype. The V call is TRBV6-6, the J call TRBJ1-5; perhaps TRBD1 as D (6 bases). CDR3 length: 15 amino acids. V was pared by 0 bases and J by 5 bases, with 11 bases between. Germline V CDR1 and CDR2: MNHNY, SVGAGI (reference sequence). CDR3 sequence reads: CASSYSAGAHQPQHF. CDR3 DNA sequence: TGTGCCAGCAGTTACTCGGCGGGGGCCCATCAGCCCCAGCATTTT.

V usage is TRBV5-1 and J usage is TRBJ2-4, with D uncertain. The J call could be wrong; TRBJ2-5 is a better fit for the DNA end. Germline V CDR1 and CDR2: SGHRS, YFSETQ. The CDR3 contains 16 residues. The CDR3 DNA follows: TGCGCCAGCAGCTTGGCCGGGTTCGCTAGTCAAGAGACCCAGTACTTC. It yields the protein CASSLAGFASQETQYF.

The sample holds many counts of this clonotype. The rearrangement uses TRBV5-1 and TRBJ1-1; D remains ambiguous. This CDR3 comprises 14 residues. Germline CDR1 reads SGHRS; CDR2 reads YFSETQ. Trimming shortened V by 0 bases and J by 6 bases, and 12 bases separated the two germline ends. CDR3 region: CASSLARGIAEAFF. CDR3 in DNA: TGCGCCAGCAGCTTGGCCCGGGGTATCGCTGAAGCTTTCTTT.

In this sample, this clonotype turned up many times. This chain links TRBV7-3 with TRBJ2-5; D unresolved. Germline V lookup: CDR1 SGHTA, CDR2 FQGTGA. This CDR3 has 15 residues. V lost 5 bases and J lost 3, with 16 bases in between. The chain's CDR3 is CASSPLGVEEETQYF. CDR3 DNA: TGTGCCAGCAGCCCCCTAGGAGTAGAAGAAGAGACCCAGTACTTC. Drawing the rest from reference TRBV7-3 and TRBJ2-5, the complete variable domain is GAGVSQTPSNKVTEKGKYVELRCDPISGHTALYWYRQSLGQGPEFLIYFQGTGAADDSGLPNDRFFAVRPEGSVSTLKIQRTERGDSAVYLCASSPLGVEEETQYFGPGTRLLVL.

The genes are TRBV9 and TRBJ2-5; 10 nucleotides align to TRBD2. Germline V gives CDR1 SGDLS, CDR2 YYNGEE. Trimming removed 3 bases from V and 2 bases from J; junction bases left unmatched: 1. The CDR3 is made up of 14 amino acids. CDR3 sequence (DNA): TGTGCCAGCAGCGCTAGCGGGAGACAAGAGACCCAGTACTTC. This sequence encodes CASSASGRQETQYF.

The chain employs TRBV29-1 and TRBJ2-2, with D tentatively TRBD1 (6 bases). V lost 1 base to trimming and J lost 3 bases, with 9 bases between them. Germline lookup yields CDR1 SQVTM and CDR2 ANQGSEA. There are 14 residues in the CDR3. The CDR3 DNA sequence: TGCAGCGTTGAAGCAGGGGCGGACACCGGGGAGCTGTTTTTT. Translation gives CSVEAGADTGELFF.

This clonotype was seen only a few times. The rearrangement uses TRBV6-2 or TRBV6-3 and TRBJ1-6; the D is unclear. Between the trimmed V and J ends, which lost 8 bases and 9 bases, there was a span of 8 bases. The CDR3 contains 11 residues. Germline CDR1 MNHEY, CDR2 SVGEGT. CDR3 DNA: TGTGCCAGCGGCGATGCTTCACCCCTCCACTTT. It yields the protein CASGDASPLHF.

This clonotype appeared many times. This chain links TRBV29-1 with TRBJ2-1; D is unresolved. V gave up 2 bases and J gave up 3 bases, with 2 bases separating them. The germline gives CDR1 SQVTM, CDR2 ANQGSEA. This CDR3 has 11 amino acids. CDR3 in amino acids: CSVENYNEQFF. The CDR3 DNA follows: TGCAGCGTTGAAAACTACAATGAGCAGTTCTTC.

This clonotype was observed many times. The gene calls are TRBV20-1 and TRBJ2-5; tentatively, D is TRBD1 or TRBD2 (6 bases each). The germline V gene encodes CDR1 DFQATT and CDR2 SNEGSKA (reference sequence). V lost 6 bases to trimming and J lost 5 bases, with 16 bases between them. This CDR3 contains 13 residues. The CDR3 is CSAVARGTETQYF. The CDR3 DNA reads TGCAGTGCCGTAGCAAGGGGGACTGAGACCCAGTACTTC.

In its sample, this clonotype was seen many times. This rearrangement joins TRBV3-1 to TRBJ1-1; no reliable D call. CDR3 length: 11 residues. The germline V and J ends were trimmed by 1 base and 8 bases, with 5 bases remaining between them. Germline loops: CDR1 LGHDT, CDR2 YNNKEL (reference sequence). The CDR3 DNA reads as TGTGCCAGCAGCCAAGTTGACGAAGCTTTCTTT. Amino acid sequence: CASSQVDEAFF.

Notes on this clonotype: Likely a read error: the CDR3 ends without its conserved phenylalanine or tryptophan. This chain joins TRBV12-3 or TRBV12-4 and TRBJ1-1; possibly TRBD1 for D (6 bases). The CDR3 runs to 14 residues. The CDR3 DNA reads as TGTACCAGCAGCCCAGACAGGCTGAACACTGAAGCTTTCCTT. Amino acids: CTSSPDRLNTEAFL.

In its sample, this clonotype was seen many times. The chain uses TRBV2 and TRBJ1-4, with a possible D match to TRBD1 (5 bases). Germline-derived CDR1 and CDR2 are SNHLY and FYNNEI. Trimming left V 3 bases short and J 7 bases short, with 6 bases between. The CDR3 extends over 12 amino acids. CDR3 DNA: TGTGCCAGCAGTGACAGGGCTGAAAAACTGTTTTTT. Translating gives CASSDRAEKLFF.